The next 9 T cell receptor beta chains were all read from a single sample in a study of blood T cell repertoires in COVID-19. Method: immunoSEQ multiplex PCR; TCRdb's copy keeps in-frame clones and lacks some. The data show roughly 61,000 clones, with more than 90% seen just once and approximately 2.5% held by the top ten. The sequenced sample consisted of peripheral blood. These receptor sequences come from a man aged 55 to 70 with acute or convalescent COVID-19.

In its sample, this clone was seen once. The J gene is TRBJ2-7, the V gene TRBV6-5, with 7 bases matching TRBD2. Germline CDR1 MNHEY, CDR2 SVGAGI. V gave up 7 bases and J gave up 4 bases; unmatched junction bases: 10. The CDR3 has 14 amino acids. CDR3 sequence reads: CASTQAGSHYEQYF. CDR3 nucleotide sequence: TGTGCCAGCACCCAAGCGGGAAGTCATTACGAGCAGTACTTC.

The chain combines TRBV28 with TRBJ1-1, with TRBD1 identical over 7 bases. The V gene's germline CDR1 is MDHEN and CDR2 SYDVKM. Losses at the gene ends were 6 bases for V and 3 bases for J; bases not matched to a gene: 7. CDR3 length: 14 amino acids. The CDR3 DNA reads as TGTGCCAGCAGCTGGGAACAGGGGTACACTGAAGCTTTCTTT. Its protein product is CASSWEQGYTEAFF.

The gene calls are TRBV9 and TRBJ2-1; TRBD2 aligns across 9 bases. V lost 0 bases to trimming and J lost 4 bases; unmatched junction nucleotides: 8. This CDR3 contains 17 residues. Germline lookup yields CDR1 SGDLS and CDR2 YYNGEE. The CDR3 region is CASSVVAGGPVYNEQFF. In nucleotides, the CDR3 is TGTGCCAGCAGCGTAGTGGCGGGAGGGCCCGTATACAATGAGCAGTTCTTC.

This clone was seen a single time. This chain joins TRBV7-2 and TRBJ1-5; D is undetermined. CDR1 is SGHTA and CDR2 is FQGNSA in the germline V gene. This CDR3 is built from 14 residues. The ends were cut back, 0 bases at V and 5 bases at J, with 8 bases in the middle. The CDR3 region has the DNA TGTGCCAGCAGCTTAGCCCGCGGCGATCAGCCCCAGCATTTT. Protein: CASSLARGDQPQHF. Together with reference TRBV7-2 and TRBJ1-5, the CDR3 gives the full variable domain: GAGVSQSPSNKVTEKGKDVELRCDPISGHTALYWYRQSLGQGLEFLIYFQGNSAPDKSGLPSDRFSAERTGGSVSTLTIQRTQQEDSAVYLCASSLARGDQPQHFGDGTRLSIL.

This chain connects TRBV19 to TRBJ1-2, with D maybe TRBD1 (6 bases). The CDR3 has 14 residues. CDR1 and CDR2 (germline): LNHDA, SQIVND (reference sequence). V was shortened by 1 base and J by 4 bases, with 10 bases between the two germline ends. DNA for the CDR3: TGTGCCAGTAGTATAGGGGGGCAGGCCTATGGCTACACCTTC. It is translated as CASSIGGQAYGYTF.

The DNA for the CDR3 is TGTGCCAGCAGTTTGGGCGCCGTGGGAGAGTTCTTC. It codes for CASSLGAVGEFF. The V gene is TRBV28, the J gene TRBJ2-1, with a possible D match to TRBD2 (5 bases). Trimming took 3 bases from V and 14 from J, leaving 14 bases between them. Germline loops: CDR1 MDHEN, CDR2 SYDVKM. The CDR3 has 12 residues.

This chain links TRBV24-1 with TRBJ2-1, with 7 bases fitting TRBD2. The V and J ends lost 4 bases and 8 bases, in that order; junction bases with no gene match: 7. The CDR3 runs to 14 residues. Germline-derived CDR1 and CDR2 are KGHDR and SFDVKD. CDR3 residues: CATSERSGGDEQFF. The CDR3, as DNA: TGTGCCACCAGTGAAAGGTCGGGAGGAGATGAGCAGTTCTTC.

V usage is TRBV7-2 and J usage is TRBJ2-3; D uncertain. Per the germline V gene, CDR1 is SGHTA and CDR2 is FQGNSA. This CDR3 has 14 residues. V was cut by 2 bases and J by 7 bases, with 13 bases left in between. The CDR3 protein is CASSLSPRSNTQYF. The CDR3 DNA follows: TGTGCCAGCAGCTTAAGTCCTAGATCAAATACGCAGTATTTT.

The chain carries TRBV7-3 and TRBJ2-7; 10 nucleotides align to TRBD2. CDR3 size: 14 residues. V lost 5 bases and J lost 5; bases outside the gene matches: 6. CDR1 is SGHTA and CDR2 is FQGTGA in the germline V gene. CDR3 DNA sequence: TGTGCCAGCAGCCGAGCGGGAGGGTTGGACGAGCAGTACTTC. Translating it yields CASSRAGGLDEQYF. The full variable domain, rest sourced from reference TRBV7-3 and TRBJ2-7, is GAGVSQTPSNKVTEKGKYVELRCDPISGHTALYWYRQSLGQGPEFLIYFQGTGAADDSGLPNDRFFAVRPEGSVSTLKIQRTERGDSAVYLCASSRAGGLDEQYFGPGTRLTVT.